This TCR beta chain came from a study of early T cells in non-severe SARS-CoV-2 infection. Background on the study: The sequenced material was bulk RNA from unsorted whole blood, and its chains were unpaired.

Researchers tagged individual cDNA molecules with unique molecular identifiers. One entry per CDR3 protein results from TCRdb running MiXCR on the 5' RACE reads. The sample lists tens of thousands of distinct CDR3 sequences, around 6% occurring once. Losses at the gene ends were 7 bases for V and 3 bases for J; bases not matched to a gene: 7. Germline CDR1 reads DFQATT; CDR2 reads SNEGSKA (reference sequence). This CDR3 has 13 residues. This clonotype was seen more than once but under ten times. Its matching antigen is unknown. Study-wide results and limits: VDJdb matching, biased toward anti-spike CD8 responses, missed private and CD4 specificities.

The chain couples TRBV20-1 to TRBJ2-5; 8 nucleotides line up with TRBD1. The TCR sequence derives from an adult who was a healthcare worker with PCR-confirmed SARS-CoV-2 infection or an uninfected control (not recorded which). The specimen was whole blood. The chain's CDR3 is CSVWQGAEETQYF. CDR3 nucleotide sequence: TGCAGTGTATGGCAGGGGGCTGAAGAGACCCAGTACTTC.